These T cell receptor beta chains were read from a single sample in a study of cytomegalovirus exposure and HLA in healthy donors. Data came from immunoSEQ multiplex PCR; TCRdb stores just in-frame clones and leaves some out. The data contain roughly 140,000 clones, 60% to 85% of them seen just once; the ten biggest clones take up less than 8%. Input material: PBMCs. These receptor sequences come from a middle-aged woman in good health and CMV-seropositive. The CDR3 runs from the conserved cysteine through the conserved F or W. The order of the fields is D gene, V gene, CDR3 protein. The D gene is left open where the match is weak.

D: -; V: TRBV19; CDR3: CASSGTSAKPTEGYGYTF
D: TRBD1; V: TRBV18; CDR3: CASSPDRVLGYTF
D: -; V: TRBV7-9; CDR3: CASSLVRTFGELFF
D: -; V: TRBV7-9; CDR3: CASSSQWGEPQHF
D: TRBD1; V: TRBV13; CDR3: CASSLYQGQAGNTIYF
D: -; V: TRBV11-2; CDR3: CASSLAFSGEQYF
D: -; V: TRBV5-6; CDR3: CASSGGWGGYTEAFF
D: -; V: TRBV6-6; CDR3: CASKSREASYEQYF
D: -; V: TRBV7-6; CDR3: CASSLFGQPQHF
D: TRBD1; V: TRBV10-1; CDR3: CASSPRQGAWEQYF
D: -; V: TRBV15; CDR3: CATSRDLTGLNSPLHF
D: TRBD1; V: TRBV9; CDR3: CASSARGGTQPQHF
D: -; V: TRBV5-1; CDR3: CASSLAGNEQFF
D: TRBD1; V: TRBV2; CDR3: CASSYRPGTGGRNTEAFF
D: TRBD1; V: TRBV5-6; CDR3: CASSLSVRTGSETQYF